The 15 T cell receptor beta chains given below trace back to one sample, sequenced in a study of blood T cell repertoires in COVID-19 (TCRdb year 2020). Libraries were made using the immunoSEQ multiplex PCR assay. TCRdb retrieved this table from immuneACCESS and kept in-frame rearrangements only. Not all clones are present; in checked studies, unresolved V genes account for under half, and no reason is known for the remainder. The sample table contains 200,000 to 300,000 clones; only one count was recorded for over 75% of them. The ten top clones hold around 2% of the sample. The specimen was peripheral blood. The receptors originated from a man aged 25 to 40 who had recovered from COVID-19.

This chain links TRBV2 with TRBJ1-1; 11 bases match TRBD1. Germline CDR1 and CDR2: SNHLY and FYNNEI. The CDR3 totals 15 residues. The ends lost 9 bases at V and 0 bases at J; junction bases unmatched: 6. CDR3 sequence reads: CASRTGGFMNTEAFF. The CDR3 DNA sequence: TGTGCCAGTCGGACAGGGGGCTTCATGAACACTGAAGCTTTCTTT.

This clone was recorded at least ten times. This rearrangement joins TRBV6-1 to TRBJ2-5; 8 positions match TRBD2. The V segment lost 1 base and the J segment 4 bases; nucleotides outside the gene matches: 8. CDR1 is MNHNS and CDR2 is SASEGT in the germline V gene. The CDR3 loop spans 16 amino acids. In DNA, the CDR3 is TGTGCCAGCAGTGAAGATGTGGGACTAGGGTCAGAGACCCAGTACTTC. Its protein is CASSEDVGLGSETQYF.

This clone has just a few counts. The chain is built from TRBV7-8 and TRBJ2-1, with 15 bases aligning to TRBD2. The CDR3 contains 17 residues. The germline V gene has CDR1 SGHVS and CDR2 FQNEAQ. V lost 5 bases and J lost 6; bases outside the gene matches: 8. The CDR3 sequence: CASSLGLAGGTGNEQFF. The CDR3 DNA sequence: TGTGCCAGCAGCCTCGGACTAGCGGGGGGGACCGGCAATGAGCAGTTCTTC.

The gene calls are TRBV7-9 and TRBJ1-6; TRBD1 matches at 8 bases. With 1 base clipped from V and 8 bases from J, the junction kept 4 bases outside the gene matches. This CDR3 spans 15 amino acids. The germline V gene has CDR1 SEHNR and CDR2 FQNEAQ (reference sequence). The CDR3 is CASSLVAGGDSPLHF. The CDR3 DNA reads TGTGCCAGCAGCTTAGTGGCAGGGGGCGATTCACCCCTCCACTTT.

The V and J genes are TRBV3-1 (or the pseudogene TRBV3-2) and TRBJ1-3; D remains unclear. V shed 2 bases and J shed 5 bases, with 13 bases lying between them. The CDR3 contains 15 residues. The germline CDR1 and CDR2 sequences are LGHDT and YNNKEL (reference sequence). The CDR3 DNA is TGTGCCAGCAGCCAAACCGGAGGGCGGCGAAACACCATATATTTT. Translating it yields CASSQTGGRRNTIYF.

The CDR3 sequence is CASRGLAGYNEQFF. In DNA form, the CDR3 reads TGTGCCAGCAGAGGCCTAGCGGGCTACAATGAGCAGTTCTTC. The V call is TRBV2, the J call TRBJ2-1; TRBD2 agrees at 8 bases. Unmatched junction bases numbered 4, after V lost 6 bases and J lost 3 bases. CDR3 length: 14 amino acids. Germline V gene data show CDR1 as SNHLY and CDR2 as FYNNEI.

The V and J genes are TRBV6-5 and TRBJ2-2; TRBD2 matches at 8 bases. Per the germline V gene, CDR1 is MNHEY and CDR2 is SVGAGI. After removal of 6 bases from V and 4 bases from J, the junction contained 7 bases not matched to a gene. The CDR3 is 15 amino acids. In nucleotides, the CDR3 is TGTGCCAGCAGGTCGGGGGGGGCAGGCACCGGGGAGCTGTTTTTT. Translated, it gives CASRSGGAGTGELFF.

V usage is TRBV19 and J usage is TRBJ1-1, with 7 bases fitting TRBD1. Germline V lookup: CDR1 LNHDA, CDR2 SQIVND (reference sequence). The trim removed 5 bases at V and 4 bases at J, leaving 4 bases unmatched. This CDR3 is built from 13 residues. The CDR3: CASSLQGGTEAFF. In nucleotides, the CDR3 is TGTGCCAGTAGTCTTCAGGGGGGCACTGAAGCTTTCTTT. Variable domain in full (rest from reference TRBV19 and TRBJ1-1): DGGITQSPKYLFRKEGQNVTLSCEQNLNHDAMYWYRQDPGQGLRLIYYSQIVNDFQKGDIAEGYSVSREKKESFPLTVTSAQKNPTAFYLCASSLQGGTEAFFGQGTRLTVV.

The chain joins TRBV18 to TRBJ1-1, with a weak D call TRBD1 (6 bases). The CDR3 consists of 14 residues. The germline CDR1 and CDR2 sequences are KGHSH and LQKENI. The ends were cut back, 5 bases at V and 7 bases at J, with 17 bases in the middle. The CDR3 region is CASSRTGSGGEAFF. In DNA, the CDR3 is TGTGCCAGCTCAAGAACAGGGTCGGGGGGTGAAGCTTTCTTT. The complete variable domain, with remaining parts taken from reference TRBV18 and TRBJ1-1, reads NAGVMQNPRHLVRRRGQEARLRCSPMKGHSHVYWYRQLPEEGLKFMVYLQKENIIDESGMPKERFSAEFPKEGPSILRIQQVVRGDSAAYFCASSRTGSGGEAFFGQGTRLTVV.

The rearrangement links TRBV9 to TRBJ2-2; 12 bases line up with TRBD2. Germline CDR1 reads SGDLS; CDR2 reads YYNGEE. The CDR3 length is 16 residues. The J segment lost 6 bases and the V segment lost 0 bases, leaving 3 bases of the junction unmatched. The CDR3 nucleotides are TGTGCCAGCAGCGTAGATCCTAGCGGGGGGGCCGGGGAGCTGTTTTTT. It codes for CASSVDPSGGAGELFF.

The chain uses TRBV5-4 and TRBJ2-6; possibly TRBD2 for D (6 bases). V lost 7 bases and J 0 bases, leaving 14 bases between the germline ends. The germline CDR1 and CDR2 sequences are SGHNT and YYREEE (reference sequence). The CDR3 spans 16 residues. CDR3 nucleotides: TGTGCCAGCTCCGGGGGAAGTGCCTCTGGGGCCAACGTCCTGACTTTC. Its protein is CASSGGSASGANVLTF.

The chain couples TRBV5-1 to TRBJ1-2; 7 nucleotides align to TRBD1. Germline CDR1 is SGHRS and CDR2 is YFSETQ. There are 15 residues in the CDR3. V lost 4 bases to trimming and J lost 6 bases; unmatched junction nucleotides: 12. Written as DNA, the CDR3 is TGCGCCAGCAGCCCGGGACAGCCAATTTTTGATGGCTACACCTTC. Its translation is CASSPGQPIFDGYTF. The full variable domain, with the rest looked up from reference TRBV5-1 and TRBJ1-2, is KAGVTQTPRYLIKTRGQQVTLSCSPISGHRSVSWYQQTPGQGLQFLFEYFSETQRNKGNFPGRFSGRQFSNSRSEMNVSTLELGDSALYLCASSPGQPIFDGYTFGSGTRLTVV.

The V and J genes are TRBV5-5 and TRBJ2-1, with 12 bases lining up with TRBD2. Per the germline V gene, CDR1 is SGHKS and CDR2 is YYEKEE (reference sequence). V lost 5 bases and J lost 0; bases outside the gene matches: 6. CDR3 size: 17 residues. The DNA for the CDR3 is TGTGCCAGCAGTACCCTAGCGGGGGGGTACTCCTACAATGAGCAGTTCTTC. It yields the protein CASSTLAGGYSYNEQFF.

This clone was recorded only once. The genes are TRBV6-5 and TRBJ2-5; maybe TRBD2 (5 bases). There are 11 residues in the CDR3. In germline, CDR1 is MNHEY, CDR2 SVGAGI. Here the CDR3 DNA reads TGTGCTACCCGGGATTGGGAGACCCAGTACTTC. As protein: CATRDWETQYF.

This chain links TRBV5-8 with TRBJ1-2, with 10 bases aligning to TRBD1. The germline gives CDR1 SGHTS, CDR2 YDEGEE. This CDR3 spans 15 amino acids. J lost 6 bases, V lost 4 bases, and 9 bases had no gene match. The chain's CDR3 is CASSPRQGALDGYTF. As DNA, the CDR3 is TGTGCCAGCAGCCCGAGACAGGGGGCCCTAGATGGCTACACCTTC.